This T cell receptor beta chain was observed in a study of shared clonotypes between healthy human individuals. Execution of the assay was at deep level. Several immunoSEQ 96-well plates shared each subset's DNA, each plate a replicate. The data were produced by immunoSEQ multiplex PCR, yet TCRdb's version contains in-frame clones alone and is incomplete. This repertoire shows about 2 million clones, about 95% found once; its top ten account for 1.2%. Positive CCR7 selection of CD45RO-negative cells yielded the naive CD8 cells, and terminally differentiated effector memory CD45RA+ cells were excluded. The ends were cut back, 4 bases at V and 2 bases at J, with 9 bases in the middle. Germline loops: CDR1 SQVTM, CDR2 ANQGSEA. The CDR3 is 12 residues long. Study-wide findings and caveats: Naive subsets typically showed greater estimated richness than memory subsets.

On this clone itself: Its antigen is not identified.

The origin of this receptor is a man in his late teens or twenties in good health. Sequenced input: naive CD8+ T cells sorted from blood. This sequence joins TRBV29-1 and TRBJ2-7; D is undetermined. The CDR3: CSVGGQAYEQYF. CDR3 bases: TGCAGCGTTGGTGGCCAGGCCTACGAGCAGTACTTC.